The 16 T cell receptor beta chains in this list originate from one sample, sequenced in a study of blood T cell repertoires in COVID-19. The assay was immunoSEQ multiplex PCR, and TCRdb's table has in-frame clones only and misses some. The sample lists around 200,000 clones, approximately 80% occurring once. Sequencing was done on a sample of peripheral blood. The origin of the receptors is a man aged 45 to 65 who had recovered from COVID-19.

The chain joins TRBV4-2 to TRBJ2-1, with 7 bases lining up with TRBD1. The junction had 14 bases not matched to a gene; V was cut back by 3 bases and J by 0 bases. Germline values: CDR1 LGHNA, CDR2 YNFKEQ. The CDR3 has 19 residues. DNA for the CDR3: TGTGCCAGCAGCCAGAGCTCGGGACAGATTTTTGGCTCCTACAATGAGCAGTTCTTC. This codes for CASSQSSGQIFGSYNEQFF.

This clone was seen only once. This chain uses TRBV9 with TRBJ1-2; D gene uncertain. The CDR3 loop spans 15 amino acids. The V end lost 3 bases, the J end lost 6 bases, and 18 bases lay between the germline ends. From germline, CDR1 is SGDLS and CDR2 YYNGEE. The CDR3 protein is CASSAHIARLDGYTF. The CDR3 bases are TGTGCCAGCAGCGCCCACATCGCCAGGTTAGATGGCTACACCTTC.

This chain connects TRBV5-1 to TRBJ2-7; 7 bases map to TRBD1. Losses at the gene ends were 2 bases for V and 3 bases for J; bases not matched to a gene: 11. Germline loops: CDR1 SGHRS, CDR2 YFSETQ. The CDR3 is 16 amino acids. CDR3 loop: CASSLNRQGLHYEQYF. Here the CDR3 DNA reads TGCGCCAGCAGCTTAAACCGACAGGGTCTACACTACGAGCAGTACTTC.

This clone was observed a handful of times. This chain uses TRBV24-1 with TRBJ2-3; TRBD2 matches 7 bases. Germline V gene data show CDR1 as KGHDR and CDR2 as SFDVKD. There are 15 residues in the CDR3. V dropped 5 bases and J dropped 5; count of bases not matched to a gene: 9. This CDR3 is CATSGSGNLEDTQYF. The CDR3 nucleotides read TGTGCCACCAGTGGAAGCGGGAACCTAGAAGATACGCAGTATTTT.

The V and J genes are TRBV30 and TRBJ1-5; the D is unclear. From germline, CDR1 is GTSNPN and CDR2 SVGIG (reference sequence). Trimming removed 2 bases at V and 4 bases at J, with 9 bases between. This CDR3 contains 13 residues. The CDR3 DNA is TGTGCCTGGAGTCCAACGGGTAATCAGCCCCAGCATTTT. Amino acid sequence: CAWSPTGNQPQHF.

This clone was counted only a few times. The rearrangement uses TRBV10-3 and TRBJ2-2; no clear D. With 7 bases removed from V and 6 bases from J, the gap between germline ends came to 12 bases. CDR1 is ENHRY and CDR2 is SYGVKD in the germline V gene. The CDR3 totals 13 residues. CDR3 coding DNA: TGTGCCATCAACCCCGACAAGGCCGGGGAGCTGTTTTTT. Translated, it gives CAINPDKAGELFF.

The rearrangement uses TRBV5-1 and TRBJ2-7; TRBD2 matches 9 bases. The germline gives CDR1 SGHRS, CDR2 YFSETQ. V lost 6 bases to trimming and J lost 2 bases; unmatched junction nucleotides: 6. The CDR3 is 14 residues long. The CDR3 is CASTPRGRAYEQYF. The CDR3 DNA sequence: TGCGCCAGCACCCCCCGCGGGAGGGCCTACGAGCAGTACTTC.

This clone appeared once. The chain couples TRBV24-1 to TRBJ1-1; 7 bases match TRBD1. In germline, CDR1 is KGHDR, CDR2 SFDVKD. This CDR3 is built from 13 residues. The V segment lost 4 bases and the J segment 6 bases; nucleotides outside the gene matches: 4. As DNA, the CDR3 is TGTGCCACCAGTGAACGACAGGGTTCTGAAGCTTTCTTT. Encoded protein: CATSERQGSEAFF.

V and J are TRBV9 and TRBJ2-3; no clear D gene. The germline CDR1 and CDR2 sequences are SGDLS and YYNGEE. The ends were cut back, 0 bases at V and 0 bases at J, with 8 bases in the middle. The CDR3 spans 15 residues. The CDR3 reads CASSVASTSTDTQYF. As DNA, the CDR3 is TGTGCCAGCAGCGTAGCGAGTACCAGCACAGATACGCAGTATTTT. Full variable domain (remainder filled in from reference TRBV9 and TRBJ2-3): DSGVTQTPKHLITATGQRVTLRCSPRSGDLSVYWYQQSLDQGLQFLIQYYNGEERAKGNILERFSAQQFPDLHSELNLSSLELGDSALYFCASSVASTSTDTQYFGPGTRLTVL.

The V gene is TRBV14, the J gene TRBJ1-1, with 7 bases fitting TRBD1. This CDR3 comprises 15 residues. The germline CDR1 and CDR2 sequences are SGHDN and FVKESK. J was trimmed by 4 bases and V by 2 bases; bases with no gene match: 7. The CDR3 sequence: CASSQWDSPSTEAFF. The CDR3 DNA reads TGTGCCAGCAGCCAATGGGACAGTCCTTCCACTGAAGCTTTCTTT.

The sample holds a few counts of this clone. V gene TRBV5-1 combines with J gene TRBJ1-1; TRBD1 aligns across 8 bases. This CDR3 is 15 amino acids long. Germline V gene lookup returns CDR1 SGHRS and CDR2 YFSETQ. The junction had 9 bases not matched to a gene; V was cut back by 4 bases and J by 4 bases. DNA of the CDR3: TGCGCCAGCAGCCTAACCCCAGGGGGCGGCACTGAAGCTTTCTTT. As protein: CASSLTPGGGTEAFF.

This clone was recorded once. In DNA, the CDR3 is TGCAGTGCTAGTGGCGGTGACGACATTCAGTACTTC. Amino acids: CSASGGDDIQYF. This chain joins TRBV20-1 and TRBJ2-4; D gene unclear. This CDR3 contains 12 residues. Germline lookup yields CDR1 DFQATT and CDR2 SNEGSKA (reference sequence). The V gene lost 3 bases and the J gene lost 8 bases, with 11 bases spanning the gap.

V usage is TRBV29-1 and J usage is TRBJ1-2; D might be TRBD1 (5 bases). The germline V gene encodes CDR1 SQVTM and CDR2 ANQGSEA. V lost 3 bases to trimming and J lost 6 bases, with 8 bases between them. CDR3 length equals 11 residues. CDR3 sequence reads: CSVDKGDGYTF. For the CDR3, the DNA is TGCAGCGTTGATAAAGGGGATGGCTACACCTTC.

The V gene is TRBV5-4, the J gene TRBJ2-7; TRBD2 agrees at 9 bases. CDR1 SGHNT and CDR2 YYREEE come from the germline V gene (reference sequence). V lost 9 bases to trimming and J lost 3 bases; unmatched junction nucleotides: 10. The CDR3 is 14 residues long. As DNA, the CDR3 is TGTGCCACCCAAGCCCAAGCGGGAGGCTACGAGCAGTACTTC. Translated: CATQAQAGGYEQYF.

This clone was detected many times. The chain has TRBV7-8 and TRBJ2-1; D unclear. This CDR3 spans 11 amino acids. Looked up from germline, CDR1 is SGHVS and CDR2 is FQNEAQ. Trimming shortened V by 5 bases and J by 14 bases, and 13 bases separated the two germline ends. The CDR3 region is CASSPEKEKFF. The CDR3 DNA reads as TGTGCCAGCAGCCCGGAGAAGGAGAAGTTCTTC.

The chain is built from TRBV30 and TRBJ2-3, with 10 bases matching TRBD2. CDR1 and CDR2 (germline): GTSNPN, SVGIG (reference sequence). Losses at the gene ends were 5 bases for V and 3 bases for J; bases not matched to a gene: 17. The CDR3 is 18 amino acids. CDR3 nucleotides: TGTGCCTGGGGGTCCGAGGTGGTAGCGGGAGGTTGGACAGATACGCAGTATTTT. This encodes CAWGSEVVAGGWTDTQYF.